This TCR beta chain comes out of a study of T cells in Graves' hyperthyroidism and ophthalmopathy. Study-level background: Initial diagnosis, before any treatment, was when peripheral blood was collected. Findings and caveats of the study: Most expanded thyroid clonotypes above 0.001 recurred in blood.

The study based diagnoses on clinical symptoms, serum thyroxine and TRAb, thyroid ultrasound and orbital computed tomography. The authors obtained PBMCs from roughly 10 ml of fresh peripheral blood. The CDR3 is 19 residues long. Trimming removed 1 base at V and 0 bases at J, with 17 bases between. Germline assignment: CDR1 SGHRS and CDR2 YFSETQ. There were TCR beta CDR3 regions amplified from RNA transcripts. TCR CDR3 underwent first-round RT-PCR with the HTBI primer set. TCRdb recomputed calls from the multiplex PCR reads with MiXCR, one row per CDR3 protein. The repertoire holds hundreds of thousands of distinct CDR3 sequences, with around 13% as singletons. About this clonotype: What it binds is unknown.

The sequence was obtained from a woman aged 30 to 39 with Graves' hyperthyroidism that later progressed to Graves' ophthalmopathy. The sequenced sample consisted of blood. The genes are TRBV5-1 and TRBJ1-6; D perhaps matches TRBD1 (5 bases). The CDR3 loop reads CASSLRPGTTSSYNSPLHF. In nucleotides, the CDR3 is TGCGCCAGCAGCTTGCGCCCCGGGACTACGAGCTCCTATAATTCACCCCTCCACTTT.